This TCR beta chain was observed in a study of radiotherapy plus CTLA-4 blockade in lung cancer. Whole-study context: Objective responses occurred in around 18% of patients; roughly 30% had disease control.

The junction had 6 bases not matched to a gene; V was cut back by 2 bases and J by 7 bases. Germline V CDR1 and CDR2: MGHRA, YSYEKL. CDR3 length: 15 amino acids. The protocol was immunoSEQ multiplex PCR, while the TCRdb copy is restricted to in-frame clones and leaves out a portion. The table shows tens of thousands of clones, with 70% to 80% occurring only once. Focal radiation was given together with CTLA-4 blockade (ipilimumab) to patients with chemo-refractory metastatic non-small-cell lung cancer. The TCR originated in a human donor with non-small cell lung cancer who had a complete response to radiotherapy plus ipilimumab. The source material was peripheral blood, sampled from a patient treated with radiotherapy plus ipilimumab. This sequence joins TRBV4-1 and TRBJ1-4, with 8 positions matching TRBD1. CDR3 coding DNA: TGCGCCAGCAGCCAAAAAACAGGGGGTGCTGAAAAACTGTTTTTT. Its translation: CASSQKTGGAEKLFF.